This TCR beta chain comes out of a study of post-analysis software for immune sequencing data. Study in general: As for disease course, relapsing-remitting, secondary progressive and progressive-relapsing multiple sclerosis were all included. Study-wide points: Controls had significantly higher normalized Chao1 diversity than multiple sclerosis patients. Strong co-clustering by F measure linked samples that shared a preparation batch.

Tagging with unique molecular identifiers was a feature of the TCR beta cDNA libraries. The source material, about 0.9 to 11 million T cells, gave rise to roughly 0.5 million cDNA molecules. TCRdb analysed the PCR reads with MiXCR anew, one entry per CDR3 protein. The table lists about 500,000 distinct CDR3 sequences, over 35% of them singletons, with about an eighth in the top ten. Comments on this clonotype: Its cognate antigen is unknown.

Material for sequencing was blood. This clonotype was obtained from a girl aged 5-17 years with multiple sclerosis.

The CDR3 DNA reads as TGCGCCAGCAGCTCTCGCGGGAGAGGAAGACGGGAGACCCAGTACTTC. It is translated as CASSSRGRGRRETQYF. The rearrangement joins TRBV5-1 to TRBJ2-5; TRBD2 agrees at 7 bases. Germline-derived CDR1 and CDR2 are SGHRS and YFSETQ. This CDR3 is built from 16 residues. V trimming: 3 bases; J trimming: 5 bases; junction bases outside the gene matches: 13.